This record covers a single T cell receptor beta chain. This sample was taken from a study of cytomegalovirus exposure and HLA in healthy donors. 13 Jbeta primers and 60 Vbeta primers were used for the PCR. Generated by immunoSEQ multiplex PCR, the TCRdb table keeps only in-frame clones and is missing some. Among approximately 98,000 clones listed, roughly 70% were seen once. The CDR3 totals 14 residues. The V gene lost 3 bases and the J gene lost 0 bases, with 6 bases spanning the gap. Germline lookup yields CDR1 MDHEN and CDR2 SYDVKM. The genes are TRBV28 and TRBJ2-1; D not resolved. The sequence derives from a male donor in good health and CMV-seronegative. Sequencing input: PBMCs. The CDR3 nucleotides are TGTGCCAGCAGTTTTTCGAGCTCCTACAATGAGCAGTTCTTC. Its translation is CASSFSSSYNEQFF.